A single sample gave rise to the 28 T cell receptor beta chains below, sequenced in a study of cytomegalovirus exposure and HLA in healthy donors. The PCR was carried out with 60 Vbeta primers and 13 Jbeta primers. Clones were read by immunoSEQ multiplex PCR, and TCRdb kept only the in-frame ones, dropping some. The table lists around 220,000 clones, approximately 80% of them singletons. What was sequenced was PBMCs. The receptors were gathered from a girl under 18 in good health and CMV-seronegative.

J is TRBJ2-1 and V is TRBV5-5; no definite D call. The CDR3 covers 12 residues. In germline, CDR1 is SGHKS, CDR2 YYEKEE (reference sequence). V gave up 0 bases and J gave up 10 bases, with 8 bases separating them. In DNA, the CDR3 is TGTGCCAGCAGCTTGGATTTCCGGGAGCAGTTCTTC. Translated: CASSLDFREQFF.

This chain connects TRBV5-1 to TRBJ2-5, with D possibly matching TRBD1 (6 bases). Per the germline V gene, CDR1 is SGHRS and CDR2 is YFSETQ. The CDR3 length is 13 residues. Trimming left V 4 bases short and J 5 bases short, with 12 bases between. The chain's CDR3 is CASSPGDVETQYF. The CDR3 DNA reads as TGCGCCAGCAGCCCAGGGGATGTGGAGACCCAGTACTTC.

The CDR3 DNA reads TGTGCCAGTAACCCTTCCACAGGGGGGCTCACTGAAGCTTTCTTT. Its protein product is CASNPSTGGLTEAFF. The chain has TRBV7-9 and TRBJ1-1; 8 bases are shared with TRBD1. Looked up from germline, CDR1 is SEHNR and CDR2 is FQNEAQ (reference sequence). V gave up 9 bases and J gave up 4 bases; unmatched junction bases: 13. The CDR3 totals 15 residues. The variable domain in full, with the rest retrieved from reference TRBV7-9 and TRBJ1-1, is DTGVSQNPRHKITKRGQNVTFRCDPISEHNRLYWYRQTLGQGPEFLTYFQNEAQLEKSRLLSDRFSAERPKGSFSTLEIQRTEQGDSAMYLCASNPSTGGLTEAFFGQGTRLTVV.

This rearrangement joins TRBV19 to TRBJ2-1, with 9 bases fitting TRBD1. The CDR3 extends over 17 amino acids. The junction had 15 bases not matched to a gene; V was cut back by 5 bases and J by 7 bases. The germline V gene has CDR1 LNHDA and CDR2 SQIVND (reference sequence). The DNA of the CDR3 is TGTGCCAGTAGTCCCACAGCACAGGGGGCTTCGGGGAATGAGCAGTTCTTC. It encodes CASSPTAQGASGNEQFF.

The rearrangement links TRBV6-5 to TRBJ1-2, with 9 bases matching TRBD1. The CDR3 is 13 amino acids. The V segment lost 5 bases and the J segment 7 bases; nucleotides outside the gene matches: 5. Per germline, CDR1 MNHEY and CDR2 SVGAGI. The CDR3 bases are TGTGCCAGCAGTGGACAGGGGCAGAGTGGCTACACCTTC. The encoded protein is CASSGQGQSGYTF.

V gene TRBV5-6 combines with J gene TRBJ1-5, with TRBD1 matching 8 bases. The CDR3 spans 15 residues. The V gene end was trimmed by 1 base and the J gene end by 6 bases; junction bases not matched to a gene: 6. Germline V CDR1 and CDR2: SGHDT, YYEEEE. CDR3 coding DNA: TGTGCCAGCAGCTTGAGGTCAGGGGGCCGTCAGCCCCAGCATTTT. Protein sequence: CASSLRSGGRQPQHF.

V usage is TRBV6-5 and J usage is TRBJ1-4, with TRBD1 matching 8 bases. The CDR3 covers 13 residues. Germline CDR1 is MNHEY and CDR2 is SVGAGI. J lost 8 bases, V lost 2 bases, and 1 base had no gene match. The chain's CDR3 is CASSYDRGEKLFF. The DNA of the CDR3 is TGTGCCAGCAGTTACGACAGGGGCGAAAAACTGTTTTTT.

The genes are TRBV4-1 and TRBJ1-6, with 11 bases identical to TRBD1. This CDR3 comprises 18 residues. V lost 3 bases to trimming and J lost 1 base; unmatched junction nucleotides: 5. The germline V gene has CDR1 MGHRA and CDR2 YSYEKL. As DNA, the CDR3 is TGCGCCAGCAGCCACCACCGGGACAGGGGGTCCTATAATTCACCCCTCCACTTT. This encodes CASSHHRDRGSYNSPLHF.

This sequence joins TRBV19 and TRBJ1-5, with D hard to call. Looked up from germline, CDR1 is LNHDA and CDR2 is SQIVND (reference sequence). The germline V and J ends were trimmed by 7 bases and 4 bases, with 14 bases remaining between them. This CDR3 region has 14 residues. The CDR3 DNA sequence: TGTGCCAGTACAGCGGGGTGGGGTAATCAGCCCCAGCATTTT. This gives the protein CASTAGWGNQPQHF.

The genes are TRBV18 and TRBJ1-2; D unresolved. The V end lost 6 bases, the J end lost 3 bases, and 11 bases lay between the germline ends. Looked up from germline, CDR1 is KGHSH and CDR2 is LQKENI. The CDR3 length is 13 residues. CDR3 nucleotides: TGTGCCAGCTCCCCGGTCCTGGACTATGGCTACACCTTC. Its translation is CASSPVLDYGYTF. Variable domain in full (rest from reference TRBV18 and TRBJ1-2): NAGVMQNPRHLVRRRGQEARLRCSPMKGHSHVYWYRQLPEEGLKFMVYLQKENIIDESGMPKERFSAEFPKEGPSILRIQQVVRGDSAAYFCASSPVLDYGYTFGSGTRLTVV.

CDR3 residues: CASEKGDYSPLHF. As DNA, the CDR3 is TGTGCCTCCGAAAAGGGAGATTATTCACCCCTCCACTTT. The J gene is TRBJ1-6, the V gene TRBV30; D uncertain. This CDR3 is built from 13 residues. In germline, CDR1 is GTSNPN, CDR2 SVGIG (reference sequence). Trimming shortened V by 7 bases and J by 8 bases, and 15 bases separated the two germline ends.

This sequence joins TRBV9 and TRBJ2-5; TRBD2 aligns across 7 bases. Germline assignment: CDR1 SGDLS and CDR2 YYNGEE. V was pared by 2 bases and J by 7 bases, with 14 bases of the junction left unmatched. The CDR3 is 16 residues long. The DNA for the CDR3 is TGTGCCAGCAGCGTCTCCGGGACCAGCGGGGCTGGGACCCAGTACTTC. Amino acids: CASSVSGTSGAGTQYF.

The gene calls are TRBV11-2 and TRBJ1-4, with 9 bases fitting TRBD1. The length of the CDR3 is 17 residues. Trimming cost V 3 bases and J 2 bases; bases outside gene matches: 7. The germline V gene has CDR1 SGHAT and CDR2 FQNNGV. CDR3 sequence reads: CASSFDPQGATNEKLFF. DNA for the CDR3: TGTGCCAGCAGCTTCGACCCACAGGGGGCGACTAATGAAAAACTGTTTTTT.

The genes are TRBV18 and TRBJ1-6; D is possibly TRBD1 (6 bases). Germline CDR1 KGHSH, CDR2 LQKENI. The CDR3 covers 16 residues. V was cut by 2 bases and J by 7 bases, with 15 bases left in between. The CDR3 loop reads CASSPTTGRPNSPLHF. The CDR3 DNA reads as TGTGCCAGCTCACCAACGACAGGCCGACCCAATTCACCCCTCCACTTT.

This chain connects TRBV27 to TRBJ2-5; D might be TRBD1 (6 bases). Trimming removed 2 bases at V and 4 bases at J, with 11 bases between. Germline CDR1 MNHEY, CDR2 SMNVEV (reference sequence). This CDR3 spans 14 amino acids. The CDR3 bases are TGTGCCAGCAGTTTAAGGACAGCGCGAGAGACCCAGTACTTC. The encoded protein is CASSLRTARETQYF.

The table lists this clone with a count of one. The J gene is TRBJ2-7, the V gene TRBV15; TRBD2 matches 7 bases. Germline-derived CDR1 and CDR2 are LNHNV and YYDKDF (reference sequence). This CDR3 is built from 12 residues. The V gene end was trimmed by 5 bases and the J gene end by 2 bases; junction bases not matched to a gene: 0. For the CDR3, the DNA is TGTGCCACCAGCCGGGGGGCCTACGAGCAGTACTTC. Translating it yields CATSRGAYEQYF. Full variable domain (outside the CDR3, taken from reference TRBV15 and TRBJ2-7): DAMVIQNPRYQVTQFGKPVTLSCSQTLNHNVMYWYQQKSSQAPKLLFHYYDKDFNNEADTPDNFQSRRPNTSFCFLDIRSPGLGDTAMYLCATSRGAYEQYFGPGTRLTVT.

The chain recombines TRBV18 with TRBJ2-5; a possible D gene is TRBD2 (5 bases). V was pared by 1 base and J by 3 bases, with 18 bases between. Germline CDR1 and CDR2: KGHSH and LQKENI. There are 17 residues in the CDR3. The CDR3 DNA reads as TGTGCCAGCTCACCACGTTCGGGGTTCGAACGGGAAGAGACCCAGTACTTC. It yields the protein CASSPRSGFEREETQYF.

The rearrangement uses TRBV9 and TRBJ2-3; D perhaps matches TRBD2 (5 bases). The CDR3 length is 16 residues. Looked up from germline, CDR1 is SGDLS and CDR2 is YYNGEE. Deletions cut 0 bases from V and 2 bases from J, with 13 bases between. CDR3 in amino acids: CASSVGSGESTDTQYF. The CDR3 coding sequence is TGTGCCAGCAGCGTAGGGTCCGGGGAGTCCACAGATACGCAGTATTTT.

The J gene is TRBJ2-1, the V gene TRBV9, with D possibly being TRBD2 (5 bases). Trimming removed 4 bases from V and 8 bases from J, with 10 bases in between. Per the germline V gene, CDR1 is SGDLS and CDR2 is YYNGEE. This CDR3 spans 12 amino acids. The CDR3 loop is CASSQRRDEQFF. The CDR3 DNA sequence: TGTGCCAGCAGCCAGAGGCGGGATGAGCAGTTCTTC.

V usage is TRBV5-6 and J usage is TRBJ2-2; no definite D call. The CDR3 runs to 15 residues. CDR1 and CDR2 from the germline V gene are SGHDT and YYEEEE. V was shortened by 2 bases and J by 4 bases, with 12 bases between the two germline ends. The CDR3 region has the DNA TGTGCCAGCAGCTTCGGTCTAGTCAGCACCGGGGAGCTGTTTTTT. It translates to CASSFGLVSTGELFF.

This chain connects TRBV6-1 to TRBJ2-7; TRBD2 aligns across 8 bases. Germline V gene lookup returns CDR1 MNHNS and CDR2 SASEGT. The CDR3 consists of 14 residues. Unmatched junction bases numbered 6, after V lost 5 bases and J lost 3 bases. Here the CDR3 reads CASSSSTSVYEQYF. DNA of the CDR3: TGTGCCAGCAGTTCCTCGACTAGCGTCTACGAGCAGTACTTC.

The chain has TRBV10-2 and TRBJ2-7, with 9 bases matching TRBD1. Trimming at V came to 6 bases and at J to 7 bases, leaving 7 bases not matched to a gene. Germline values: CDR1 WSHSY, CDR2 SAAADI. The CDR3 loop spans 13 amino acids. CDR3 sequence reads: CASSGQGRGEQYF. DNA of the CDR3: TGCGCCAGCAGCGGACAGGGGAGAGGTGAGCAGTACTTC.

This sequence joins TRBV27 and TRBJ2-7, with 9 bases aligning to TRBD2. This CDR3 has 15 residues. V trimming: 2 bases; J trimming: 2 bases; junction bases outside the gene matches: 4. Germline CDR1 reads MNHEY; CDR2 reads SMNVEV (reference sequence). The CDR3, as DNA: TGTGCCAGCAGTTTAATGGCTAGCGGGACCTACGAGCAGTACTTC. Protein sequence: CASSLMASGTYEQYF.

CDR3 amino acids: CASSYTRGYFSGNTIYF. The CDR3 bases are TGTGCCAGCAGCTATACCAGGGGATACTTCTCTGGAAACACCATATATTTT. The chain uses TRBV7-9 and TRBJ1-3; tentative D call: TRBD1 (6 bases). The CDR3 has 17 residues. Germline-derived CDR1 and CDR2 are SEHNR and FQNEAQ (reference sequence). V was shortened by 4 bases and J by 0 bases, with 16 bases between the two germline ends. The whole variable domain, filled in from reference TRBV7-9 and TRBJ1-3, reads DTGVSQNPRHKITKRGQNVTFRCDPISEHNRLYWYRQTLGQGPEFLTYFQNEAQLEKSRLLSDRFSAERPKGSFSTLEIQRTEQGDSAMYLCASSYTRGYFSGNTIYFGEGSWLTVV.

The gene calls are TRBV5-6 and TRBJ2-2; TRBD2 matches 11 bases. J lost 4 bases, V lost 4 bases, and 15 bases had no gene match. The germline CDR1 and CDR2 sequences are SGHDT and YYEEEE. The CDR3 is 19 residues long. CDR3 in amino acids: CASSLLVVAGGPSTGELFF. CDR3 DNA: TGTGCCAGCAGCCTCCTCGTGGTAGCGGGAGGGCCGAGCACCGGGGAGCTGTTTTTT. The full variable domain, with the rest looked up from reference TRBV5-6 and TRBJ2-2, is DAGVTQSPTHLIKTRGQQVTLRCSPKSGHDTVSWYQQALGQGPQFIFQYYEEEERQRGNFPDRFSGHQFPNYSSELNVNALLLGDSALYLCASSLLVVAGGPSTGELFFGEGSRLTVL.

The V and J genes are TRBV5-8 and TRBJ1-5, with D unclear. V lost 2 bases to trimming and J lost 3 bases, with 9 bases between them. The CDR3 contains 14 residues. Germline V gives CDR1 SGHTS, CDR2 YDEGEE. CDR3 sequence: CASSFSGYNQPQHF. CDR3 DNA sequence: TGTGCCAGCAGCTTTTCGGGTTACAATCAGCCCCAGCATTTT.

The rearrangement joins TRBV2 to TRBJ2-7; 10 bases line up with TRBD2. CDR1 and CDR2 from the germline V gene are SNHLY and FYNNEI. This CDR3 comprises 13 residues. V shed 8 bases and J 2 bases; nucleotides not matched to a gene: 3. CDR3 region: CASLAGETYEQYF. In nucleotides, the CDR3 is TGTGCCAGCCTAGCGGGGGAGACCTACGAGCAGTACTTC.

The chain couples TRBV9 to TRBJ1-1, with 9 positions matching TRBD1. CDR1 and CDR2 (germline): SGDLS, YYNGEE. The CDR3 is made up of 15 amino acids. V shed 4 bases and J 1 base; nucleotides not matched to a gene: 5. CDR3 protein: CASSNPGQGNTEAFF. CDR3 DNA: TGTGCCAGCAGCAACCCGGGACAGGGGAACACTGAAGCTTTCTTT.